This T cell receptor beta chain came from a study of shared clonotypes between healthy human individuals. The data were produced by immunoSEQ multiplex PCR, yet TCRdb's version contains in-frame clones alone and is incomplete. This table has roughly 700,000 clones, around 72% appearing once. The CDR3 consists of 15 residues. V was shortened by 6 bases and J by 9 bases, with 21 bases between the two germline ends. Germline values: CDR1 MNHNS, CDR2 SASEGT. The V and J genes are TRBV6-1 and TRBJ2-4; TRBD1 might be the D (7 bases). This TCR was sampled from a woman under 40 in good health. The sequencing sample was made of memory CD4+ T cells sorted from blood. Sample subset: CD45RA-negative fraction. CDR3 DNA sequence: TGTGCCAGCAGCGCAAAAGCAACAGGGGAGGCCATTCAGTACTTC. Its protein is CASSAKATGEAIQYF.